A single sample is the source of the 10 T cell receptor beta chains below, sequenced in a study of CD8 T cells in ankylosing spondylitis. TCRdb processed the 5' RACE reads anew with MiXCR; each CDR3 protein has one entry. The table lists 200,000 or so distinct CDR3 sequences, around 13% of them singletons. The sample consisted of blood, either unsorted or a sorted T cell fraction (not recorded which). Receptors originate from a female donor with ankylosing spondylitis or in good health (not recorded which).

The chain combines TRBV6-1 with TRBJ2-5; D is unresolved. Germline CDR1 MNHNS, CDR2 SASEGT. V lost 1 base to trimming and J lost 5 bases, with 17 bases between them. CDR3 length: 16 amino acids. CDR3 sequence: CASSEVSQYIRETQYF. CDR3 nucleotides: TGTGCCAGCAGTGAAGTATCACAATACATCCGGGAGACCCAGTACTTC.

This clonotype was detected many times. The gene calls are TRBV29-1 and TRBJ1-1; 11 bases line up with TRBD1. CDR1 is SQVTM, CDR2 ANQGSEA, per germline. V lost 6 bases to trimming and J lost 5 bases; unmatched junction nucleotides: 8. There are 14 residues in the CDR3. CDR3 sequence reads: CSVWTGGDGTEAFF. The CDR3 DNA follows: TGCAGCGTCTGGACAGGGGGCGACGGAACTGAAGCTTTCTTT.

Many counts were recorded for this clonotype. V gene TRBV7-3 combines with J gene TRBJ1-5, with no clear D. Germline-derived CDR1 and CDR2 are SGHTA and FQGTGA. This CDR3 contains 16 residues. The ends were cut back, 0 bases at V and 0 bases at J, with 9 bases in the middle. CDR3 coding DNA: TGTGCCAGCAGCTTAACCGATAAGGGTAGCAATCAGCCCCAGCATTTT. It specifies CASSLTDKGSNQPQHF.

The V gene is TRBV5-5, the J gene TRBJ1-3; 7 bases agree with TRBD1. V lost 2 bases to trimming and J lost 2 bases; unmatched junction nucleotides: 4. The CDR3 runs to 15 residues. Germline V gene lookup returns CDR1 SGHKS and CDR2 YYEKEE (reference sequence). The CDR3 protein is CASSLEGATGNTIYF. The CDR3 nucleotides are TGTGCCAGCAGCTTAGAGGGGGCGACTGGAAACACCATATATTTT. Full variable domain (outside the CDR3, taken from reference TRBV5-5 and TRBJ1-3): DAGVTQSPTHLIKTRGQQVTLRCSPISGHKSVSWYQQVLGQGPQFIFQYYEKEERGRGNFPDRFSARQFPNYSSELNVNALLLGDSALYLCASSLEGATGNTIYFGEGSWLTVV.

Note on this clonotype: Relative to the germline gene, one junction end is altered; a read error may explain this. The chain combines TRBV7-7 with TRBJ2-1; a possible D gene is TRBD1 (5 bases). The CDR3 extends over 14 amino acids. CDR1 and CDR2 (germline): SSHAT, FNYEAQ (reference sequence). CDR3 sequence: CASSLDRVRGEQFF. CDR3 sequence (DNA): TGTGCTAGCAGCTTAGACCGGGTAAGGGGTGAGCAGTTCTTC.

In the case of this clonotype: Being one base from a much bigger clone, this may be a read error. The genes are TRBV5-6 and TRBJ1-3, with D possibly TRBD1 on 5 matching bases. Germline V gives CDR1 SGHDT, CDR2 YYEEEE. The V and J ends lost 4 bases and 0 bases respectively, with 17 bases between them. This CDR3 comprises 17 residues. Written as DNA, the CDR3 is TGTGCCAGCAGCGGTTTGCCTGGGGCACTCTCTGGAAACACCATATATTTT. It encodes CASSGLPGALSGNTIYF.

This clonotype was picked up many times. This chain uses TRBV5-1 with TRBJ2-3, with TRBD2 identical over 7 bases. The trim removed 0 bases at V and 5 bases at J, leaving 3 bases unmatched. In germline, CDR1 is SGHRS, CDR2 YFSETQ. The CDR3 totals 14 residues. The CDR3 region is CASSLAGGGDTQYF. The CDR3 region has the DNA TGCGCCAGCAGCTTGGCCGGCGGGGGAGATACGCAGTATTTT.

This clonotype was seen more than once but under ten times. The CDR3, as DNA: TGTGCCAGCTCACCAGGAGGACTGGCCTACGAGCAGTACTTC. Amino acids: CASSPGGLAYEQYF. The chain couples TRBV18 to TRBJ2-7, with TRBD2 as a possible D gene (5 bases). Germline lookup yields CDR1 KGHSH and CDR2 LQKENI. CDR3 length: 14 amino acids. The germline V and J ends were trimmed by 2 bases and 2 bases, with 10 bases remaining between them.

The sample holds many counts of this clonotype. The chain has TRBV5-1 and TRBJ1-4; D is undetermined. V was trimmed by 0 bases and J by 8 bases, leaving 8 bases between them. CDR1 and CDR2 (germline): SGHRS, YFSETQ. This CDR3 region has 13 residues. CDR3 protein: CASSLVLSEKLFF. The CDR3 DNA reads TGCGCCAGCAGCTTGGTACTGTCGGAAAAACTGTTTTTT. Supplemented by reference TRBV5-1 and TRBJ1-4, the full variable domain reads KAGVTQTPRYLIKTRGQQVTLSCSPISGHRSVSWYQQTPGQGLQFLFEYFSETQRNKGNFPGRFSGRQFSNSRSEMNVSTLELGDSALYLCASSLVLSEKLFFGSGTQLSVL.

This clonotype was found many times. The genes are TRBV5-1 and TRBJ2-3; a weak D match, TRBD2 (5 bases). The CDR3 has 14 amino acids. The V and J ends lost 2 bases and 2 bases respectively, with 9 bases between them. Germline-derived CDR1 and CDR2 are SGHRS and YFSETQ. The CDR3 spells CASSFGINTDTQYF. Here the CDR3 DNA reads TGCGCCAGCAGCTTCGGGATAAACACAGATACGCAGTATTTT. Full variable domain (remainder filled in from reference TRBV5-1 and TRBJ2-3): KAGVTQTPRYLIKTRGQQVTLSCSPISGHRSVSWYQQTPGQGLQFLFEYFSETQRNKGNFPGRFSGRQFSNSRSEMNVSTLELGDSALYLCASSFGINTDTQYFGPGTRLTVL.